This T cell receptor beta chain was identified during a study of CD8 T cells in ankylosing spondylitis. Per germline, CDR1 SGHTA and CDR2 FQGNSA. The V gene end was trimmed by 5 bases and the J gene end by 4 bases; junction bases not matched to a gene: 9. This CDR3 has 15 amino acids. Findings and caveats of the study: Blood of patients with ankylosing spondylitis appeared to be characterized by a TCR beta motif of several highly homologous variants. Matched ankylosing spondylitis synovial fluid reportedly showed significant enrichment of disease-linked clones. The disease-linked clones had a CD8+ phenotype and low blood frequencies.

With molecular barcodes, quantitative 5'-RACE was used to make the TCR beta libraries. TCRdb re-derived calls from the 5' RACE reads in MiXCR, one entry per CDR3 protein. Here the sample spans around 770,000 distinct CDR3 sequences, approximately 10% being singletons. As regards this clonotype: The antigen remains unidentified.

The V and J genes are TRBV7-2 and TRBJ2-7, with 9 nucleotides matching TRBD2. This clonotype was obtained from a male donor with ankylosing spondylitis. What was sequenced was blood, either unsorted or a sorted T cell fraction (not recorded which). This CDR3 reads CASSPTSGQDYEQYF. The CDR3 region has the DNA TGTGCCAGCAGCCCCACTAGCGGGCAAGATTACGAGCAGTACTTC.